The rows below give T cell receptor beta chains drawn from one sample of a study of vaccination effects on CD4 cells after COVID-19. No antigens are known for them. Generated by immunoSEQ multiplex PCR, the TCRdb table keeps only in-frame clones and is missing some. This repertoire shows approximately 74,000 clones, roughly four fifths found once; its top ten account for about 2.3%. Here the sequenced sample was CD4+ T cells from PBMCs cultured without peptide, taken after COVID-19 vaccination. All receptors derive from a human donor who received a COVID-19 vaccine. The CDR3 runs from the conserved cysteine through the conserved F or W. The D gene is left open where the match is weak. Size values are once, few and many counts, or a class for expanded clones, and some rows have none.

clone_size	v_call	d_call	j_call	cdr3_aa	cdr3_nt
.	TRBV15	.	TRBJ2-5	CATSRDKGLETQYF	TGTGCCACCAGCAGAGATAAAGGTTTGGAGACCCAGTACTTC
.	TRBV19	.	TRBJ1-3	CASSSGGTQDTIYF	TGTGCCAGTTCGTCTGGCGGAACCCAGGACACCATATATTTT
.	TRBV18	TRBD2	TRBJ2-1	CASSSTSGADNEQFF	TGTGCCAGCTCGTCGACTAGCGGGGCGGACAATGAGCAGTTCTTC
few	TRBV6-6	.	TRBJ1-1	CASKDRGGRTEAFF	TGTGCCAGCAAGGATAGGGGCGGCAGGACTGAAGCTTTCTTT
.	TRBV2	.	TRBJ1-1	CASSTSREAFF	TGTGCCAGCAGCACCAGTAGAGAAGCTTTCTTT
.	TRBV10-3	.	TRBJ1-4	CAISATGEKLFF	TGTGCCATCAGTGCGACGGGGGAAAAACTGTTTTTT
.	TRBV12-3/TRBV12-4	.	TRBJ1-1	CASSFKVETEAFF	TGTGCCAGCAGTTTTAAAGTGGAGACTGAAGCTTTCTTT
.	TRBV29-1	.	TRBJ2-2	CSVGGGQGGTGELFF	TGCAGCGTTGGAGGGGGTCAGGGTGGGACCGGGGAGCTGTTTTTT
.	TRBV6-5	.	TRBJ1-5	CASALGEPGQPQHF	TGTGCCAGCGCGCTAGGGGAACCGGGTCAGCCCCAGCATTTT
few	TRBV9	.	TRBJ1-2	CASSEPWGGYTF	TGTGCCAGCAGCGAACCATGGGGTGGCTACACCTTC
.	TRBV19	TRBD1	TRBJ2-3	CASSPRTGGKDTQYF	TGTGCCAGTAGCCCTCGGACAGGGGGAAAAGATACGCAGTATTTT
.	TRBV7-9	TRBD2	TRBJ2-3	CASSSLAGGLHNTQYF	TGTGCCAGCAGCTCTTTAGCGGGGGGGCTTCATAATACGCAGTATTTT
.	TRBV2	TRBD1	TRBJ1-4	CASRPMWDRNNEKLFF	TGTGCCAGCAGGCCCATGTGGGACAGAAATAATGAAAAACTGTTTTTT
.	TRBV2	.	TRBJ1-2	CASSVLPTGSSNYGYTF	TGTGCCAGCAGTGTTCTTCCTACAGGATCAAGTAACTATGGCTACACCTTC
.	TRBV30	.	TRBJ1-6	CAWSPQGWSPLHF	TGTGCCTGGAGTCCCCAGGGCTGGTCACCCCTCCACTTT
once	TRBV5-1	.	TRBJ2-3	CASSLVWQASTDTQYF	TGCGCCAGCAGCTTGGTTTGGCAGGCCTCCACAGATACGCAGTATTTT
.	TRBV5-1	TRBD1	TRBJ1-5	CASRAGTGLNQPQHF	TGCGCCAGCAGGGCTGGGACAGGCCTCAATCAGCCCCAGCATTTT
.	TRBV20-1	.	TRBJ1-1	CSVYRNTEAFF	TGCAGTGTATACAGGAACACTGAAGCTTTCTTT
.	TRBV7-2	.	TRBJ2-3	CASNFYGGALNTDTQYF	TGTGCCAGCAACTTCTATGGGGGAGCGCTTAACACAGATACGCAGTATTTT
few	TRBV5-1	.	TRBJ2-2	CASSLRQANTGELFF	TGCGCCAGCAGCTTGCGTCAGGCGAACACCGGGGAGCTGTTTTTT
.	TRBV25-1	TRBD1	TRBJ1-6	CASSNTGGGPPLHF	TGTGCCAGCAGTAACACAGGGGGCGGGCCACCCCTCCACTTT
.	TRBV14	.	TRBJ2-2	CASSPDSNTGELFF	TGTGCCAGCAGCCCGGACTCCAACACCGGGGAGCTGTTTTTT
.	TRBV6-1	TRBD2	TRBJ2-4	CASSGPAGGAKNIQYF	TGTGCCAGCAGTGGACCAGCGGGGGGGGCCAAAAACATTCAGTACTTC
.	TRBV6-5	TRBD2	TRBJ2-1	CASSYSRTSGYNEQFF	TGTGCCAGCAGTTACTCTAGGACTAGCGGTTACAATGAGCAGTTCTTC
.	TRBV19	.	TRBJ2-1	CASSILGKNNEQFF	TGTGCCAGTAGTATTCTGGGGAAAAACAATGAGCAGTTCTTC
.	TRBV29-1	TRBD1	TRBJ2-1	CSGGQGPYNEQFF	TGCAGCGGGGGACAGGGGCCCTACAATGAGCAGTTCTTC
.	TRBV10-3	TRBD2	TRBJ2-4	CATQGSGDIQYF	TGTGCCACTCAGGGTAGCGGGGACATTCAGTACTTC
once	TRBV12-3/TRBV12-4	.	TRBJ2-1	CATSRGIGNEQFF	TGTGCCACCTCTAGGGGGATAGGCAATGAGCAGTTCTTC
few	TRBV6-5	.	TRBJ1-6	CASNQVLDNSPLHF	TGTGCCAGCAACCAGGTTTTGGATAATTCACCCCTCCACTTT
.	TRBV11-2	TRBD1	TRBJ1-1	CASSLEGQGARAFF	TGTGCCAGCAGCTTAGAGGGGCAGGGGGCCAGGGCTTTCTTT
few	TRBV12-3/TRBV12-4	.	TRBJ1-5	CASSFQGNQPQHF	TGTGCCAGCAGTTTTCAGGGGAATCAGCCCCAGCATTTT
few	TRBV24-1	.	TRBJ1-2	CATSESGYGYTF	TGTGCCACCAGTGAATCCGGATATGGCTACACCTTC
.	TRBV7-8	.	TRBJ2-2	CASSLVRGGELFF	TGTGCCAGCAGCTTAGTGAGAGGCGGGGAGCTGTTTTTT
few	TRBV2	.	TRBJ2-2	CASTAEGPSNTGELFF	TGTGCCAGCACCGCTGAGGGGCCCTCAAACACCGGGGAGCTGTTTTTT
.	TRBV29-1	.	TRBJ1-2	CSVGGGFNYGYTF	TGCAGCGTTGGTGGAGGCTTTAACTATGGCTACACCTTC
.	TRBV4-2	.	TRBJ1-4	CASSQDIGQYEKLFF	TGTGCCAGCAGCCAAGATATAGGACAGTACGAAAAACTGTTTTTT
.	TRBV18	.	TRBJ1-1	CASSRLIQDNEAFF	TGTGCCAGCTCCCGCTTAATTCAGGATAATGAAGCTTTCTTT
.	TRBV5-1	TRBD1	TRBJ1-1	CASSQGSDRGNTEAFF	TGCGCCAGCAGCCAAGGCTCGGACAGGGGGAACACTGAAGCTTTCTTT
once	TRBV5-1	.	TRBJ2-5	CASSLDGILKTQYF	TGCGCCAGCAGCTTGGACGGGATTTTAAAGACCCAGTACTTC
.	TRBV7-3	TRBD2	TRBJ2-5	CASSPGGTETQYF	TGTGCCAGCAGCCCGGGGGGTACGGAGACCCAGTACTTC
.	TRBV6-6	TRBD2	TRBJ2-2	CASRSLGGEAGELFF	TGTGCCAGCCGTTCATTGGGGGGGGAGGCCGGGGAGCTGTTTTTT
.	TRBV28	.	TRBJ1-2	CASSPFGNYGYTF	TGTGCCAGCAGTCCATTCGGCAACTATGGCTACACCTTC
.	TRBV7-2	TRBD1	TRBJ1-1	CASSRQRFGTGANTEAFF	TGTGCCAGCAGCCGCCAACGATTCGGGACAGGAGCGAACACTGAAGCTTTCTTT
.	TRBV24-1	TRBD1	TRBJ1-4	CATGTANEKLFF	TGTGCCACCGGGACAGCTAATGAAAAACTGTTTTTT
.	TRBV23-1	.	TRBJ2-1	CASSQSPGGSSYNEQFF	TGCGCCAGCAGTCAATCACCAGGGGGGAGCTCCTACAATGAGCAGTTCTTC
.	TRBV11-1	.	TRBJ1-6	CASSLGATSPLHF	TGTGCCAGCAGCTTAGGGGCCACATCACCCCTCCACTTT
few	TRBV4-2	.	TRBJ1-4	CASSQGNQGEKLFF	TGTGCCAGCAGCCAAGGAAATCAGGGAGAAAAACTGTTTTTT
few	TRBV9	.	TRBJ2-1	CASSVAAGAGNEQFF	TGTGCCAGCAGCGTAGCGGCGGGGGCGGGGAATGAGCAGTTCTTC
.	TRBV5-1	TRBD1	TRBJ1-1	CASSQGGSLSDEAFF	TGCGCCAGCTCCCAGGGGGGTTCTTTAAGCGACGAAGCTTTCTTT
once	TRBV28	TRBD1	TRBJ1-2	CASSLAFGTGGGYTF	TGTGCCAGCAGTTTAGCATTCGGGACAGGGGGCGGCTACACCTTC
.	TRBV7-8	.	TRBJ2-2	CASSPSAGTNTGELFF	TGTGCCAGCAGCCCTTCAGCGGGTACGAACACCGGGGAGCTGTTTTTT
.	TRBV6-6	.	TRBJ1-3	CASSLTGSNSGNTIYF	TGTGCCAGCTCTCTTACAGGAAGTAACTCTGGAAACACCATATATTTT
.	TRBV24-1	TRBD1	TRBJ1-6	CATSDPGQGRDSPLHF	TGTGCCACCAGTGATCCTGGACAGGGGAGAGATTCACCCCTCCACTTT
few	TRBV11-1	TRBD1	TRBJ1-6	CASSKRQGQNSPLHF	TGTGCCAGCAGCAAGCGACAGGGGCAAAATTCACCCCTCCACTTT